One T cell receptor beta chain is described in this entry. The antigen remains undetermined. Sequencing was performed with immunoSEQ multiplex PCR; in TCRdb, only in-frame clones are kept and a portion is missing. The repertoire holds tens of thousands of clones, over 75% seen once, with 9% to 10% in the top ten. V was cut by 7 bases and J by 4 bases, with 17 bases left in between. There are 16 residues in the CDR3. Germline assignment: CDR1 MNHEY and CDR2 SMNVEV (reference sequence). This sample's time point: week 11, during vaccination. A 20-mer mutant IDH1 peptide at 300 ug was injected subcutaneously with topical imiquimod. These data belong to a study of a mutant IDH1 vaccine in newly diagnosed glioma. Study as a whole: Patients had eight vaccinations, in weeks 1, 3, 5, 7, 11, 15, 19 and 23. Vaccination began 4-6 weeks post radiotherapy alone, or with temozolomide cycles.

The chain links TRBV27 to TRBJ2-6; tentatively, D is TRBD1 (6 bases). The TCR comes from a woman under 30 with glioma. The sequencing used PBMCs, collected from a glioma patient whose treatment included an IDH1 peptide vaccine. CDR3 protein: CASTKTAGAGANVLTF. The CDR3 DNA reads TGTGCCAGCACAAAGACGGCAGGGGCCGGGGCCAACGTCCTGACTTTC.